The 12 T cell receptor beta chains presented below share a single source sample, sequenced in a study of T-cell reconstitution after alpha-beta-depleted transplantation in children. Unique molecular identifiers were used in preparing the TCRbeta library. TCRdb called the PCR reads again in MiXCR, with one record for every CDR3 protein. The top ten clones hold 27% of a sample with more than 400,000 distinct CDR3 sequences, 43% of them seen once. Sequenced here: PBMCs, sampled before TCRalphabeta/CD19-depleted stem cell transplant. The source of these receptors is a girl aged 2 to 10 with aplastic anemia, due to receive a stem cell transplant.

This clonotype was seen ten or more times. The chain is built from TRBV5-1 and TRBJ1-2; D remains ambiguous. The CDR3 spans 17 residues. V lost 2 bases to trimming and J lost 6 bases, with 23 bases between them. Germline loops: CDR1 SGHRS, CDR2 YFSETQ. This CDR3 reads CASSFYVGSPSVNGYTF. As DNA, the CDR3 is TGCGCCAGCAGCTTCTACGTTGGCTCTCCCTCCGTGAATGGCTACACCTTC.

The CDR3 bases are TGCGCCAGCAGCCAAGAAGTGGTACTAGCTCACGAGCAGTACTTC. Amino acid sequence: CASSQEVVLAHEQYF. The chain has TRBV4-1 and TRBJ2-7; a possible D gene is TRBD2 (6 bases). Between the trimmed V and J ends, which lost 0 bases and 5 bases, there was a span of 14 bases. Germline-derived CDR1 and CDR2 are MGHRA and YSYEKL. The CDR3 runs to 15 residues.

Concerning this clonotype: This sequence may be a read error, since a much larger clone differs from it by one base. V is TRBV15 and J is TRBJ2-3; D is possibly TRBD1 (5 bases). The J call may be in error: the DNA end matches TRBJ1-5 better. Per the germline V gene, CDR1 is LNHNV and CDR2 is YYDKDF (reference sequence). The CDR3 is 15 amino acids. The CDR3, as DNA: TGTGCCACCAGTTGGGGCGGGACTAGCACAGATACGCAGCATTTT. It specifies CATSWGGTSTDTQHF.

This rearrangement joins TRBV6-1 to TRBJ2-1, with D tentatively TRBD2 (6 bases). Germline V gives CDR1 MNHNS, CDR2 SASEGT. The CDR3 is 17 residues long. Trimming removed 5 bases from V and 4 bases from J, with 21 bases in between. Here the CDR3 DNA reads TGTGCCAGCAGTCTTAACACCGGGACTCGAATTTACAATGAGCAGTTCTTC. It translates to CASSLNTGTRIYNEQFF.

This clonotype was recorded at least ten times. V and J are TRBV19 and TRBJ1-2, with D perhaps matching TRBD1 (6 bases). CDR1 is LNHDA and CDR2 is SQIVND in the germline V gene (reference sequence). This CDR3 comprises 14 residues. Trimming removed 8 bases at V and 6 bases at J, with 19 bases between. The CDR3 spells CASRFTGTRNGYTF. The CDR3 DNA is TGTGCCAGTCGCTTCACTGGGACACGGAATGGCTACACCTTC.

This sequence joins TRBV20-1 and TRBJ2-3; TRBD1 matches 8 bases. The junction had 14 bases not matched to a gene; V was cut back by 3 bases and J by 6 bases. The germline V gene has CDR1 DFQATT and CDR2 SNEGSKA (reference sequence). The CDR3 is made up of 16 amino acids. In nucleotides, the CDR3 is TGCAGTGCTAGCGAGTTACGGCAGGGGGCCTGGGATACGCAGTATTTT. Translation: CSASELRQGAWDTQYF.

The rearrangement links TRBV30 to TRBJ1-6; D unclear. Per the germline V gene, CDR1 is GTSNPN and CDR2 is SVGIG (reference sequence). The CDR3 spans 13 residues. V dropped 3 bases and J dropped 9 bases, with 12 bases sitting between them. DNA for the CDR3: TGTGCCTGGAGGGCGGCGTTGGGTTCACCCCTCCACTTT. The encoded protein is CAWRAALGSPLHF.

This chain connects TRBV5-1 to TRBJ2-3; possibly TRBD1 or TRBD2 for D (6 bases each). This CDR3 is built from 16 residues. Trimming took 0 bases from V and 2 from J, leaving 13 bases between them. Germline-derived CDR1 and CDR2 are SGHRS and YFSETQ. This CDR3 reads CASSLAEGGPTDTQYF. CDR3 bases: TGCGCCAGCAGCTTGGCCGAGGGGGGACCCACAGATACGCAGTATTTT. Supplemented by reference TRBV5-1 and TRBJ2-3, the full variable domain reads KAGVTQTPRYLIKTRGQQVTLSCSPISGHRSVSWYQQTPGQGLQFLFEYFSETQRNKGNFPGRFSGRQFSNSRSEMNVSTLELGDSALYLCASSLAEGGPTDTQYFGPGTRLTVL.

The V and J genes are TRBV20-1 and TRBJ2-1, with D perhaps TRBD2 (6 bases). Germline V CDR1 and CDR2: DFQATT, SNEGSKA (reference sequence). The CDR3 is 14 amino acids. Trimming stripped 3 bases from V and 6 bases from J, with 15 bases between. This chain's CDR3 is CSASWGGGINEQFF. The CDR3 coding sequence is TGCAGTGCTAGCTGGGGAGGCGGGATCAATGAGCAGTTCTTC.

The rearrangement uses TRBV7-2 and TRBJ2-5; D possibly corresponds to TRBD1 (6 bases). CDR1 and CDR2 (germline): SGHTA, FQGNSA. There are 16 residues in the CDR3. Deletions cut 5 bases from V and 4 bases from J, with 20 bases between. CDR3 residues: CASSPGTPPAGETQYF. For the CDR3, the DNA is TGTGCCAGCAGCCCCGGGACACCTCCGGCAGGAGAGACCCAGTACTTC.

This clonotype was seen just once. The rearrangement uses TRBV20-1 and TRBJ2-5; 9 positions match TRBD1. The CDR3 has 14 residues. V trimming: 1 base; J trimming: 5 bases; junction bases outside the gene matches: 5. Germline V gives CDR1 DFQATT, CDR2 SNEGSKA (reference sequence). CDR3 sequence: CSARGGDRVETQYF. The CDR3 DNA is TGCAGTGCTAGAGGCGGGGACAGGGTGGAGACCCAGTACTTC.

In its sample, this clonotype was seen a few times. This rearrangement joins TRBV4-1 to TRBJ2-1, with D tentatively TRBD2 (5 bases). V lost 4 bases and J lost 1, with 17 bases in between. Germline assignment: CDR1 MGHRA and CDR2 YSYEKL. The CDR3 loop spans 17 amino acids. The CDR3 loop is CASSPRRGSASYNEQFF. CDR3 DNA sequence: TGCGCCAGCAGCCCCCGCCGAGGGTCCGCGTCCTACAATGAGCAGTTCTTC.